The 21 T cell receptor beta chains below come from one sample, sequenced in a study of shared clonotypes between healthy human individuals. Clones were sequenced by immunoSEQ multiplex PCR, and TCRdb holds only the in-frame ones, with some missing. The sample includes about 2,500,000 clones, roughly nine tenths seen only once; the top ten take around 0.15%. The source material was naive CD4+ T cells sorted from blood. Sample subset: CD45RA+ positively selected. The receptors shown here come from a young man in good health.

The V call is TRBV29-1, the J call TRBJ2-7; D is unclear. The germline V and J ends were trimmed by 4 bases and 1 base, with 14 bases remaining between them. The V gene's germline CDR1 is SQVTM and CDR2 ANQGSEA. CDR3 length: 14 residues. The CDR3 sequence: CSVVWIPGSYEQYF. CDR3 nucleotides: TGCAGCGTTGTTTGGATCCCCGGTTCCTACGAGCAGTACTTC.

A word on this clone: This same CDR3 is encoded by further DNA sequences in the sample. V and J are TRBV7-2 and TRBJ2-5; D ambiguous. V was trimmed by 1 base and J by 4 bases, leaving 7 bases between them. CDR3 size: 13 residues. Per the germline V gene, CDR1 is SGHTA and CDR2 is FQGNSA. Here the CDR3 DNA reads TGTGCCAGCAGCTTAGGCGAAAGAGAGACCCAGTACTTC. Its translation: CASSLGERETQYF.

The chain joins TRBV7-2 to TRBJ1-5; no reliable D call. The length of the CDR3 is 13 residues. Per the germline V gene, CDR1 is SGHTA and CDR2 is FQGNSA. V shed 4 bases and J shed 5 bases, with 9 bases lying between them. CDR3 in amino acids: CASSWVGDQPQHF. The CDR3 DNA reads as TGTGCCAGCAGCTGGGTGGGCGATCAGCCCCAGCATTTT.

J is TRBJ2-2 and V is TRBV6-1; TRBD1 matches 9 bases. The J segment lost 4 bases and the V segment lost 4 bases, leaving 7 bases of the junction unmatched. The CDR3 contains 16 residues. Germline loops: CDR1 MNHNS, CDR2 SASEGT. CDR3 in amino acids: CASSGGTGSFTGELFF. As DNA, the CDR3 is TGTGCCAGCAGTGGGGGGACAGGGTCGTTCACCGGGGAGCTGTTTTTT.

The chain is built from TRBV2 and TRBJ2-1, with a weak D call TRBD2 (5 bases). The CDR3 has 16 amino acids. V shed 3 bases and J shed 4 bases, with 16 bases lying between them. Germline assignment: CDR1 SNHLY and CDR2 FYNNEI. CDR3 loop: CASSELLGSLYNEQFF. In nucleotides, the CDR3 is TGTGCCAGCAGTGAGCTTCTGGGGAGCTTGTACAATGAGCAGTTCTTC.

This sequence joins TRBV5-5 and TRBJ2-7; perhaps D is TRBD1 or TRBD2 (6 bases each). Germline assignment: CDR1 SGHKS and CDR2 YYEKEE (reference sequence). The CDR3 runs to 15 residues. V lost 3 bases, J lost 6 bases, and 19 bases lay in between. The CDR3 sequence is CASSWDPGRGGEQYF. In DNA form, the CDR3 reads TGTGCCAGCAGCTGGGACCCCGGCAGGGGAGGCGAGCAGTACTTC.

Worth noting for this clone: Other DNA sequences in the same sample also yield this CDR3. The chain couples TRBV10-3 to TRBJ2-2; no clear D gene. Trimming pared 2 bases from V and 2 bases from J, leaving 3 bases between. This CDR3 has 13 residues. The V gene's germline CDR1 is ENHRY and CDR2 SYGVKD. In DNA form, the CDR3 reads TGTGCCATCAGTGAGGATAACACCGGGGAGCTGTTTTTT. This codes for CAISEDNTGELFF.

The J gene is TRBJ1-5, the V gene TRBV6-5, with TRBD1 matching over 8 bases. V shed 6 bases, J shed 7 bases, and the junction held 11 bases outside the gene matches. Germline V gives CDR1 MNHEY, CDR2 SVGAGI. The CDR3 spans 15 residues. This CDR3 reads CASSRGQGKGQPQHF. The CDR3 nucleotides are TGTGCCAGCAGCCGCGGACAGGGAAAAGGCCAGCCCCAGCATTTT.

The chain uses TRBV11-2 and TRBJ1-2, with 8 nucleotides matching TRBD1. V gave up 5 bases and J gave up 4 bases; unmatched junction bases: 6. Germline CDR1 reads SGHAT; CDR2 reads FQNNGV. The CDR3 runs 14 residues. The CDR3 DNA is TGTGCCAGCAGCGCAGGGGGCGGATCCTATGGCTACACCTTC. It codes for CASSAGGGSYGYTF.

About this clone: This CDR3 is also generated by other DNA sequences in the sample. This chain connects TRBV6-1 to TRBJ1-1; D remains ambiguous. The CDR3 is 11 amino acids. Germline CDR1 and CDR2: MNHNS and SASEGT. V was shortened by 6 bases and J by 3 bases, with 5 bases between the two germline ends. CDR3 residues: CASSRDTEAFF. CDR3 in DNA: TGTGCCAGCAGCAGAGACACTGAAGCTTTCTTT.

The chain couples TRBV2 to TRBJ2-3; no clear D. There are 14 residues in the CDR3. Germline values: CDR1 SNHLY, CDR2 FYNNEI. V was shortened by 3 bases and J by 4 bases, with 11 bases between the two germline ends. The CDR3 protein is CASSDGSLPDTQYF. The CDR3 nucleotides read TGTGCCAGCAGTGACGGTTCCTTGCCAGATACGCAGTATTTT.

On this clone itself: The same CDR3 is also encoded by other DNA sequences in this sample. The rearrangement uses TRBV5-1 and TRBJ1-2, with D uncertain. CDR1 is SGHRS, CDR2 YFSETQ, per germline. V was cut by 4 bases and J by 3 bases, with 10 bases left in between. This CDR3 region has 13 residues. CDR3 protein: CASSRIGDYGYTF. The DNA for the CDR3 is TGCGCCAGCAGCCGGATCGGGGACTATGGCTACACCTTC. The full variable domain, rest sourced from reference TRBV5-1 and TRBJ1-2, is KAGVTQTPRYLIKTRGQQVTLSCSPISGHRSVSWYQQTPGQGLQFLFEYFSETQRNKGNFPGRFSGRQFSNSRSEMNVSTLELGDSALYLCASSRIGDYGYTFGSGTRLTVV.

The chain couples TRBV6-1 to TRBJ1-1, with D perhaps matching TRBD1 (5 bases). The V gene's germline CDR1 is MNHNS and CDR2 SASEGT. Trimming cost V 4 bases and J 3 bases, with 18 bases left between them. This CDR3 is built from 16 residues. The CDR3 DNA reads as TGTGCCAGCAGTGCGGGGTGGGGCCAGTCTGACACTGAAGCTTTCTTT. It translates to CASSAGWGQSDTEAFF.

This clone came up once. The chain has TRBV2 and TRBJ1-1; TRBD1 matches 8 bases. The germline V gene encodes CDR1 SNHLY and CDR2 FYNNEI. The CDR3 has 14 amino acids. V trimming: 6 bases; J trimming: 0 bases; junction bases outside the gene matches: 3. CDR3 DNA sequence: TGTGCCAGCAGACCGGGACAGGTGAACACTGAAGCTTTCTTT. Translated, it gives CASRPGQVNTEAFF.

V and J are TRBV5-1 and TRBJ2-3; D is perhaps TRBD1 (6 bases). Germline V gene lookup returns CDR1 SGHRS and CDR2 YFSETQ. Trimming pared 5 bases from V and 10 bases from J, leaving 23 bases between. This CDR3 has 15 residues. The CDR3 coding sequence is TGCGCCAGCAGTCCGTCCCGGGACACTCAAAATGCGCAGTATTTT. Translated, it gives CASSPSRDTQNAQYF.

The rearrangement uses TRBV28 and TRBJ2-7, with D possibly being TRBD1 (6 bases). This CDR3 is built from 13 residues. V was cut by 7 bases and J by 1 base, with 11 bases left in between. Germline lookup yields CDR1 MDHEN and CDR2 SYDVKM. The CDR3 DNA reads as TGTGCCAGCACTCGGACAGCATCCTACGAGCAGTACTTC. Protein product: CASTRTASYEQYF. The full variable domain, with the rest looked up from reference TRBV28 and TRBJ2-7, is DVKVTQSSRYLVKRTGEKVFLECVQDMDHENMFWYRQDPGLGLRLIYFSYDVKMKEKGDIPEGYSVSREKKERFSLILESASTNQTSMYLCASTRTASYEQYFGPGTRLTVT.

The chain recombines TRBV18 with TRBJ2-2, with no clear D. V lost 6 bases and J lost 3, with 8 bases in between. Germline-derived CDR1 and CDR2 are KGHSH and LQKENI. This CDR3 region has 13 residues. The CDR3 DNA follows: TGTGCCAGCTCCACCAGAGACACCGGGGAGCTGTTTTTT. It specifies CASSTRDTGELFF.

CDR3 sequence (DNA): TGTGCCAGCAGCTTGGGGTTTGCGCGACAGGGACCGAACACTGAAGCTTTCTTT. This translates into CASSLGFARQGPNTEAFF. The chain couples TRBV5-6 to TRBJ1-1, with 7 positions matching TRBD1. V was pared by 0 bases and J by 1 base, with 12 bases of the junction left unmatched. The CDR3 loop spans 18 amino acids. Per germline, CDR1 SGHDT and CDR2 YYEEEE.

CDR3 protein: CASSAGQGRGETQYF. The CDR3, as DNA: TGTGCCAGCAGCGCCGGACAGGGAAGAGGAGAGACCCAGTACTTC. This chain links TRBV6-5 with TRBJ2-5, with TRBD1 identical over 8 bases. CDR1 MNHEY and CDR2 SVGAGI come from the germline V gene. V was clipped by 6 bases and J by 4 bases; unmatched bases: 10. This CDR3 is 15 amino acids long.

V usage is TRBV6-4 and J usage is TRBJ2-2; 7 nucleotides line up with TRBD2. With 3 bases clipped from V and 1 base from J, the junction kept 5 bases outside the gene matches. CDR3 length equals 16 residues. Germline values: CDR1 MRHNA, CDR2 SNTAGT. CDR3 in amino acids: CASSEMASGNTGELFF. The CDR3 DNA is TGTGCCAGCAGTGAGATGGCTAGCGGGAACACCGGGGAGCTGTTTTTT.

This clone was detected only a few times. CDR3 residues: CASSRGHNQPQHF. As DNA, the CDR3 is TGCGCCAGCAGCCGGGGACACAATCAGCCCCAGCATTTT. The chain joins TRBV10-1 to TRBJ1-5, with D possibly TRBD1 on 6 matching bases. There are 13 residues in the CDR3. V was trimmed by 6 bases and J by 3 bases, leaving 9 bases between them. Germline V gene data show CDR1 as WNHNN and CDR2 as SYGVQD (reference sequence).